The 22 T cell receptor beta chains given below trace back to one sample, sequenced in a study of regulatory T cells in long-lasting Graves disease (dated by TCRdb to the early 2020s). What this sample's time point label stands for: newly diagnosed GD, antithyroid drugs for less than 3 months. For both TCR sequencing and RNA sequencing, RNA was extracted from PBMCs using TRIzol. Libraries were prepared through multiplex PCR. TCRdb names Illumina HiSeq 4000 as the instrument used. TCR beta libraries were built with iRepertoire HTBI primers and Arm-PCR amplification of CDR3 regions. Clones were called with MiXCR by TCRdb after fastp trimmed the public reads at Q25, and only in-frame beta chains were retained. Rows are unified per CDR3 protein, each entry keeping the most common DNA and genes. This sample is represented by about 400,000 distinct CDR3 sequences; about a sixth of them were singletons. 22% of the sample is in the top ten clones.

The sequencing used peripheral blood mononuclear cells (PBMCs), collected at new diagnosis, from a patient treated with antithyroid drugs. The receptors derive from a female donor with Graves disease.

This clonotype was seen at least ten times. The rearrangement links TRBV2 to TRBJ2-2; 9 bases match TRBD2. This CDR3 spans 15 amino acids. Germline assignment: CDR1 SNHLY and CDR2 FYNNEI. V trimming: 7 bases; J trimming: 2 bases; junction bases outside the gene matches: 5. The CDR3 sequence: CASTGLAPNTGELFF. In DNA form, the CDR3 reads TGTGCCAGCACTGGACTAGCGCCTAACACCGGGGAGCTGTTTTTT. The variable domain in full, with the rest retrieved from reference TRBV2 and TRBJ2-2, is EPEVTQTPSHQVTQMGQEVILRCVPISNHLYFYWYRQILGQKVEFLVSFYNNEISEKSEIFDDQFSVERPDGSNFTLKIRSTKLEDSAMYFCASTGLAPNTGELFFGEGSRLTVL.

The V and J genes are TRBV4-1 and TRBJ1-2; unclear D gene. CDR1 and CDR2 from the germline V gene are MGHRA and YSYEKL. Trimming pared 4 bases from V and 3 bases from J, leaving 18 bases between. The CDR3 sequence is 16 residues long. The CDR3 sequence: CASSRERASEHYGYTF. CDR3 DNA: TGCGCCAGCAGCCGAGAGCGGGCCAGTGAGCACTATGGCTACACCTTC.

The chain joins TRBV9 to TRBJ2-3, with D uncertain. Germline V gene data show CDR1 as SGDLS and CDR2 as YYNGEE. V lost 4 bases and J lost 7, with 16 bases in between. CDR3 length equals 14 residues. The CDR3 sequence is CASSYSPERYTQYF. The CDR3 DNA reads TGTGCCAGCAGCTACTCACCCGAGAGATATACGCAGTATTTT.

This clonotype was detected many times. The V call is TRBV6-4, the J call TRBJ2-1, with 9 bases aligning to TRBD1. V lost 3 bases, J lost 10 bases, and 7 bases stayed unmatched. The CDR3 contains 14 residues. In germline, CDR1 is MRHNA, CDR2 SNTAGT. Written as DNA, the CDR3 is TGTGCCAGCAGTGATCGGACAGGGGCAGGGGAGCAGTTCTTC. Its protein product is CASSDRTGAGEQFF.

As regards this clonotype: Since a much larger clone is just one base distant, this may be a read error. The chain couples TRBV29-1 to TRBJ1-1; weak D call: TRBD1 (6 bases). V was pared by 8 bases and J by 5 bases, with 18 bases between. Germline V gene data show CDR1 as SQVTM and CDR2 as ANQGSEA. The CDR3 loop spans 13 amino acids. The CDR3 reads CSLPTTGRTEAFF. The CDR3 DNA sequence: TGCAGCCTACCAACGACAGGAAGAACTGAAGCTTTCTTT.

The chain uses TRBV28 and TRBJ2-1, with D tentatively TRBD2 (6 bases). Trimming cost V 3 bases and J 5 bases, with 14 bases left between them. The CDR3 has 15 residues. CDR1 is MDHEN, CDR2 SYDVKM, per germline. The CDR3 DNA is TGTGCCAGCAGTTTGGGGGGAGTAAAGCACAATGAGCAGTTCTTC. Encoded protein: CASSLGGVKHNEQFF.

The J gene is TRBJ1-5, the V gene TRBV15, with D possibly matching TRBD1 (5 bases). Germline loops: CDR1 LNHNV, CDR2 YYDKDF (reference sequence). This CDR3 spans 15 amino acids. Trimming stripped 0 bases from V and 6 bases from J, with 12 bases between. DNA of the CDR3: TGTGCCACCAGCAGAGACACAGGTCAGGCTCAGCCCCAGCATTTT. It yields the protein CATSRDTGQAQPQHF.

This clonotype was observed many times. This chain links TRBV12-3 or TRBV12-4 with TRBJ1-2, with 9 positions matching TRBD1. V was pared by 4 bases and J by 4 bases, with 10 bases of the junction left unmatched. CDR3 length: 16 amino acids. The CDR3 is CASSSYYPGQGYGYTF. The CDR3 DNA reads TGTGCCAGCAGTTCCTATTACCCGGGACAGGGCTATGGCTACACCTTC.

Ten or more counts support this clonotype. J is TRBJ2-1 and V is TRBV13; D is undetermined. Germline CDR1 reads PRHDT; CDR2 reads FYEKMQ (reference sequence). The CDR3 runs 12 residues. Trimming left V 7 bases short and J 9 bases short, with 13 bases between. CDR3 in amino acids: CASKKETGEQFF. The CDR3 DNA reads as TGTGCCAGCAAAAAGGAAACGGGTGAGCAGTTCTTC.

Comments on this clonotype: At one of its ends the junction is not consistent with the germline gene, which may arise from a read error. This rearrangement joins TRBV11-2 to TRBJ2-3, with 11 nucleotides matching TRBD2. The germline V gene encodes CDR1 SGHAT and CDR2 FQNNGV. The CDR3 contains 20 residues. The CDR3 nucleotides are TGTGCCAGCAGCCCCCGCTATGGAGTAATAGCGGGGGGGCGCACAGATACGCGGTATTTT. Residues: CASSPRYGVIAGGRTDTRYF.

This clonotype was seen repeatedly, ten times or more. The rearrangement uses TRBV13 and TRBJ2-3, with 10 bases fitting TRBD1. CDR3 length: 15 residues. J gave up 6 bases and V 4 bases, and 7 bases lay outside the gene matches. CDR1 and CDR2 from the germline V gene are PRHDT and FYEKMQ (reference sequence). The chain's CDR3 is CASSYGTGDADTQYF. In DNA form, the CDR3 reads TGTGCCAGCAGCTACGGGACAGGGGATGCGGATACGCAGTATTTT.

This clonotype has at least ten counts. This chain connects TRBV2 to TRBJ1-2, with 8 nucleotides matching TRBD1. There are 15 residues in the CDR3. Trimming removed 5 bases from V and 6 bases from J; junction bases left unmatched: 11. The V gene's germline CDR1 is SNHLY and CDR2 FYNNEI. The CDR3 bases are TGTGCCAGCAGTCCACAAGGACAGGGCGGAGATGGCTACACCTTC. Amino acids: CASSPQGQGGDGYTF.

A word on this clonotype: Just one base apart from a much larger clone, this may be a read error. The chain joins TRBV30 to TRBJ1-5; tentatively, D is TRBD1 (6 bases). The ends were cut back, 1 base at V and 6 bases at J, with 13 bases in the middle. Germline loops: CDR1 GTSNPN, CDR2 SVGIG (reference sequence). This CDR3 is 14 amino acids long. In DNA, the CDR3 is TGTGCCTGGAGTGGACAGGAGCCTCTTCAGCCCCAGCATTTT. Encoded protein: CAWSGQEPLQPQHF.

This clonotype occurred many times. The chain recombines TRBV7-2 with TRBJ2-3; tentative D call: TRBD2 (5 bases). Trimming cost V 4 bases and J 4 bases, with 6 bases left between them. Germline CDR1 SGHTA, CDR2 FQGNSA. The CDR3 covers 12 residues. DNA of the CDR3: TGTGCCAGCAGCTCGAGGGCAGATACGCAGTATTTT. It codes for CASSSRADTQYF.

In its sample, this clonotype was seen many times. The gene calls are TRBV20-1 and TRBJ2-1; 15 bases map to TRBD2. With 1 base clipped from V and 8 bases from J, the junction kept 3 bases outside the gene matches. The CDR3 spans 15 residues. CDR1 DFQATT and CDR2 SNEGSKA come from the germline V gene (reference sequence). The DNA for the CDR3 is TGCAGTGCTAGAGGGAGGACTAGCGGGGGGGATGAGCAGTTCTTC. Translating it yields CSARGRTSGGDEQFF.

This clonotype has a count of ten or more. J is TRBJ1-1 and V is TRBV5-1; TRBD1 might be the D (5 bases). Germline lookup yields CDR1 SGHRS and CDR2 YFSETQ. The CDR3 extends over 12 amino acids. Trimming pared 2 bases from V and 8 bases from J, leaving 10 bases between. The CDR3 DNA reads TGCGCCAGCAGCTTCGTCCAGGGCGAAGCTTTCTTT. Protein product: CASSFVQGEAFF.

This clonotype showed up many times. This chain uses TRBV3-1 with TRBJ1-2; TRBD1 is a possible D gene (6 bases). The ends were cut back, 1 base at V and 6 bases at J, with 12 bases in the middle. The CDR3 contains 14 residues. Germline CDR1 reads LGHDT; CDR2 reads YNNKEL (reference sequence). The CDR3 spells CASSQGQQGNGYTF. CDR3 DNA: TGTGCCAGCAGCCAAGGACAACAGGGCAATGGCTACACCTTC.

The chain has TRBV12-3 or TRBV12-4 and TRBJ2-2; 9 positions agree with TRBD2. V shed 1 base and J 6 bases; nucleotides not matched to a gene: 9. The CDR3 covers 17 residues. The CDR3 sequence: CASSLGLAGASAGELFF. For the CDR3, the DNA is TGTGCCAGCAGTTTAGGGTTAGCGGGAGCCTCTGCCGGGGAGCTGTTTTTT.

The chain carries TRBV5-1 and TRBJ2-1; D could derive from TRBD1 or TRBD2 (5 bases each). Germline V gene lookup returns CDR1 SGHRS and CDR2 YFSETQ. The CDR3 contains 16 residues. V dropped 4 bases and J dropped 4 bases, with 18 bases sitting between them. CDR3 region: CASSPAGTHYYNEQFF. The CDR3, as DNA: TGCGCCAGCAGCCCGGCAGGGACCCACTATTACAATGAGCAGTTCTTC.

The chain combines TRBV30 with TRBJ2-1; D call uncertain. The V gene's germline CDR1 is GTSNPN and CDR2 SVGIG (reference sequence). This CDR3 is 12 amino acids long. Between the trimmed V and J ends, which lost 2 bases and 3 bases, there was a span of 5 bases. CDR3 amino acids: CAWSSSYNEQFF. DNA for the CDR3: TGTGCCTGGAGTAGTAGCTACAATGAGCAGTTCTTC.

This clonotype was found many times. The rearrangement joins TRBV10-3 to TRBJ1-4; 10 bases align to TRBD1. V shed 2 bases and J 8 bases; nucleotides not matched to a gene: 5. The CDR3 runs to 15 residues. Germline V lookup: CDR1 ENHRY, CDR2 SYGVKD. The CDR3 nucleotides are TGTGCCATCAGTGAGGATGGGACAGGGGACGAAAAACTGTTTTTT. Its protein product is CAISEDGTGDEKLFF.

This clonotype was observed at least ten times. The rearrangement joins TRBV27 to TRBJ1-1, with D maybe TRBD1 (6 bases). The CDR3 totals 13 residues. V lost 6 bases, J lost 4 bases, and 12 bases lay in between. Germline CDR1 reads MNHEY; CDR2 reads SMNVEV (reference sequence). The CDR3 loop is CASRLRGSTEAFF. CDR3 in DNA: TGTGCCAGCAGGCTCAGGGGTAGCACTGAAGCTTTCTTT.